This T cell receptor beta chain was found in a study of blood T cells in healthy people across ages. Regarding the study as a whole: There were more naive CD4+ cells and higher diversity in long-lived donors than in aged donors. Donor CMV status, an unknown factor, possibly confounded changes in expanded clonotypes.

Each individual donor underwent a draw of approximately 9.6 milliliters of peripheral blood. A remark on this clonotype: The antigen is not known.

V was shortened by 0 bases and J by 5 bases, with 8 bases between the two germline ends. The germline V gene has CDR1 SGHVS and CDR2 FQNEAQ. The CDR3 contains 15 residues. Using a J-beta primer mix together with a sample-barcoded 5' primer, a second PCR was run for roughly 6 to 12 cycles. A template-switch adaptor containing 12 random nucleotides labeled each cDNA molecule. TCRdb reprocessed the 5' RACE reads via MiXCR and lists one record per CDR3 protein. The data show about 650,000 distinct CDR3 sequences, about a third seen once. The chain couples TRBV7-8 to TRBJ1-6; D is ambiguous. Sequencing was carried out using blood. The receptor comes from a woman older than 75 in good health. The CDR3 coding sequence is TGTGCCAGCAGCTTAGCGCGGACGGATAATTCACCCCTCCACTTT. Protein product: CASSLARTDNSPLHF.